This is a list of T cell receptor beta chains from one sample in a study of T-cell memory formation after mild COVID-19. In TCRdb, the 5' RACE reads were re-called with MiXCR into one record per CDR3 protein. The sample holds around 500,000 distinct CDR3 sequences, over 15% seen once. Sequenced: PBMCs or a T cell subset sorted from them (not recorded which). These receptors were taken from an adult woman who had mild COVID-19 (a few samples of this study predate the infection). Cell type and time point are not known. CDR3s leave out the opening cysteine and the closing phenylalanine or tryptophan. The order of the fields is D gene, CDR3 length, J gene, V gene, clone size, CDR3 protein. A D gene is named only where the DNA matches it firmly. Expanded clones are given a class, and other clones once, few, many or no size at all.

d_gene: NA; len: 13; j_gene: TRBJ2-3; v_gene: TRBV6-6; abundance: NA; CDR3aa: ASSYQGGSTDTQY
d_gene: NA; len: 10; j_gene: TRBJ2-2; v_gene: TRBV7-2; abundance: NA; CDR3aa: ASLREVGELF
d_gene: NA; len: 13; j_gene: TRBJ2-5; v_gene: TRBV5-1; abundance: few; CDR3aa: ASSLEEGQSKTQY
d_gene: NA; len: 12; j_gene: TRBJ2-7; v_gene: TRBV18; abundance: few; CDR3aa: ASSPLMGPYEQY
d_gene: TRBD1; len: 13; j_gene: TRBJ2-5; v_gene: TRBV7-9; abundance: NA; CDR3aa: ASSLGDRIGETQY
d_gene: TRBD1; len: 14; j_gene: TRBJ2-5; v_gene: TRBV7-9; abundance: few; CDR3aa: ASSAPGQGAQETQY
d_gene: NA; len: 13; j_gene: TRBJ2-3; v_gene: TRBV6-1; abundance: NA; CDR3aa: ASTSGGLGTDTQY
d_gene: TRBD2; len: 15; j_gene: TRBJ2-2; v_gene: TRBV7-2; abundance: NA; CDR3aa: ASSLWLAGIGTGELF
d_gene: NA; len: 12; j_gene: TRBJ1-1; v_gene: TRBV5-1; abundance: NA; CDR3aa: ASRYRGANTEAF
d_gene: NA; len: 11; j_gene: TRBJ1-1; v_gene: TRBV7-3; abundance: NA; CDR3aa: ASSPRSSDEAF
d_gene: NA; len: 13; j_gene: TRBJ2-2; v_gene: TRBV27; abundance: NA; CDR3aa: ASSFLPGSGGELF